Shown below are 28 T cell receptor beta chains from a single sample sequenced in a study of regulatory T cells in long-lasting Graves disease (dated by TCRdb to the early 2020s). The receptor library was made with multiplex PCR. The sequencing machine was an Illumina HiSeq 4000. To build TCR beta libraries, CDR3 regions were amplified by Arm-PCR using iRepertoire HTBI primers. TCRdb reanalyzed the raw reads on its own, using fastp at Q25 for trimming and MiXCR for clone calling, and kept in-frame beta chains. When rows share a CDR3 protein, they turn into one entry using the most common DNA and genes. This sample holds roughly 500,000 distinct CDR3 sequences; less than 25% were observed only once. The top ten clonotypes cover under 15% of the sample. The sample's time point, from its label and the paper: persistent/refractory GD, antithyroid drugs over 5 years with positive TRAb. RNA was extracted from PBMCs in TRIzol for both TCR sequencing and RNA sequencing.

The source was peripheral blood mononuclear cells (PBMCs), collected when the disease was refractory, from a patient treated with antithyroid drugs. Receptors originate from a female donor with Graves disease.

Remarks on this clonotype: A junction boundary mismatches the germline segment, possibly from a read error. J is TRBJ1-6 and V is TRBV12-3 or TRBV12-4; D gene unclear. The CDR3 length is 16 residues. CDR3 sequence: CASSQNHPSNNSPLHF. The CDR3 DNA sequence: TGTGCCAGCAGTCAAAATCATCCCTCCAATAATTCACCCCTCCACTTT.

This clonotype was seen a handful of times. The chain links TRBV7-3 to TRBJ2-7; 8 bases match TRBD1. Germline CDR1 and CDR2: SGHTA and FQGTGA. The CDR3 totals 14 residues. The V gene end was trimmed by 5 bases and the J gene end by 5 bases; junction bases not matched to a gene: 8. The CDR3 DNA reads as TGTGCCAGCAGCCCACGGGACAGGCCACACGAGCAGTACTTC. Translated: CASSPRDRPHEQYF.

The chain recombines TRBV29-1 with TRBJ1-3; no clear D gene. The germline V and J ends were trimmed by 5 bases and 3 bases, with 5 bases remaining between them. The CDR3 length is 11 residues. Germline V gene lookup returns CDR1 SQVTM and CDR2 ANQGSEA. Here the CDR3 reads CSVQRGNTIYF. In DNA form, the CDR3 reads TGCAGCGTTCAGCGTGGAAACACCATATATTTT.

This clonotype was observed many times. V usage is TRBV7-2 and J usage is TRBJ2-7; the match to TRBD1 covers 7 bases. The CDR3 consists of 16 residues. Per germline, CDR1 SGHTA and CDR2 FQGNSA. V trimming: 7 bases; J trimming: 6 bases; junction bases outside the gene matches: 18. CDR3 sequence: CASNPRDSYLEREQYF. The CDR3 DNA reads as TGTGCCAGCAACCCCAGGGACAGCTACTTGGAGCGCGAGCAGTACTTC.

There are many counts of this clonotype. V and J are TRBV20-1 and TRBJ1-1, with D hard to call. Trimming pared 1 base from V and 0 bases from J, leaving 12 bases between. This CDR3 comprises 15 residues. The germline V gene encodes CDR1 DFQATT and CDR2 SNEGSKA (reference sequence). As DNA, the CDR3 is TGCAGTGCTAGAGCCTTCCAAGCCATGAACACTGAAGCTTTCTTT. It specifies CSARAFQAMNTEAFF.

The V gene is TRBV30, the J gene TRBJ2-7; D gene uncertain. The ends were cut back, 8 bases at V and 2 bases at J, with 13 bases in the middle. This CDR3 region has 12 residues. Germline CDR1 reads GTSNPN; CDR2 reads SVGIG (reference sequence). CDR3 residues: CALSPVAYEQYF. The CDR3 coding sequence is TGTGCCCTAAGCCCGGTGGCCTACGAGCAGTACTTC.

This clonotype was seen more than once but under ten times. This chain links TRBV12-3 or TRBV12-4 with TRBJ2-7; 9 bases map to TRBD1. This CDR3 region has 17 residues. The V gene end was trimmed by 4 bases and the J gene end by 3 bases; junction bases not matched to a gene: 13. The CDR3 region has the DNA TGTGCCAGCAGTTGGGGCCTACGGACAGGGGCAAACTACGAGCAGTACTTC. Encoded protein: CASSWGLRTGANYEQYF.

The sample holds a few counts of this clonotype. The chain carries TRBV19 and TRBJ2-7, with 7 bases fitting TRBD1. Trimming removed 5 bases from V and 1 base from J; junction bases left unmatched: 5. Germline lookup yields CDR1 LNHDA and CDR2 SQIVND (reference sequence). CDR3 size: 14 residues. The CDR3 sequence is CASSLSDRSYEQYF. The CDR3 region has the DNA TGTGCCAGTAGTCTATCGGACAGGTCCTACGAGCAGTACTTC.

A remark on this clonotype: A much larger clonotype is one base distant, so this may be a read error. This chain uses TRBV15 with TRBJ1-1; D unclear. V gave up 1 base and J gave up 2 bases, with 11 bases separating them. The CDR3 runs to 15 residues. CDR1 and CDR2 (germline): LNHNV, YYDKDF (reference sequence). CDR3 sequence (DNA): TGTGCCACCAGCAGAGGCAGTGGGGATAACACTGAAGCTTTCTTT. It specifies CATSRGSGDNTEAFF.

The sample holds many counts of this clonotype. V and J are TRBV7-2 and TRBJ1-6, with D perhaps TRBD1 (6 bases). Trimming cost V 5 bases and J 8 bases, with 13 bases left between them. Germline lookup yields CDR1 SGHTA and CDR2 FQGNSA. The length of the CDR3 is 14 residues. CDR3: CASSPRGSHSPLHF. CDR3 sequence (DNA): TGTGCCAGCAGCCCAAGGGGGTCTCATTCACCCCTCCACTTT.

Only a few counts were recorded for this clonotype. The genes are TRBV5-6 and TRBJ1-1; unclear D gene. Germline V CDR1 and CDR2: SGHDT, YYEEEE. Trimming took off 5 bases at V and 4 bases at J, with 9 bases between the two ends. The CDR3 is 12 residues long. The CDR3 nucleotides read TGTGCCAGCAGTCGGGCCCTCACTGAAGCTTTCTTT. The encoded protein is CASSRALTEAFF.

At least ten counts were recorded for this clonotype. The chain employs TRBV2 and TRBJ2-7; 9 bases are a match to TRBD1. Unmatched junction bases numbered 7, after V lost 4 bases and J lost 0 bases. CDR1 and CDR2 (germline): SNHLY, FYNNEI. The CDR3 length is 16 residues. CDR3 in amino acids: CASSGLGQGASYEQYF. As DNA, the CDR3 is TGTGCCAGCAGTGGTTTGGGACAGGGAGCCTCCTACGAGCAGTACTTC. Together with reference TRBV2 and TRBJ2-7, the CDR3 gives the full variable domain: EPEVTQTPSHQVTQMGQEVILRCVPISNHLYFYWYRQILGQKVEFLVSFYNNEISEKSEIFDDQFSVERPDGSNFTLKIRSTKLEDSAMYFCASSGLGQGASYEQYFGPGTRLTVT.

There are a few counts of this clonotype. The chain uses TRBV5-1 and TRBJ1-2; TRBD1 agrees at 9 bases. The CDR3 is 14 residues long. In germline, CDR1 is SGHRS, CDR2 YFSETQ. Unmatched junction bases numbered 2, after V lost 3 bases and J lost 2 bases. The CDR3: CASSSTGGNYGYTF. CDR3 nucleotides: TGCGCCAGCAGCTCCACAGGGGGCAACTATGGCTACACCTTC.

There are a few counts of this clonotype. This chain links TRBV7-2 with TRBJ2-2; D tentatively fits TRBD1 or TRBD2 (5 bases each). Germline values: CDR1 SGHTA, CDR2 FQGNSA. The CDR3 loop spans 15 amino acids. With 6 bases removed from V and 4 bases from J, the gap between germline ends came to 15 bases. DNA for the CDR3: TGTGCCAGCAGAAAAGGGACGGAAGGCACCGGGGAGCTGTTTTTT. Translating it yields CASRKGTEGTGELFF.

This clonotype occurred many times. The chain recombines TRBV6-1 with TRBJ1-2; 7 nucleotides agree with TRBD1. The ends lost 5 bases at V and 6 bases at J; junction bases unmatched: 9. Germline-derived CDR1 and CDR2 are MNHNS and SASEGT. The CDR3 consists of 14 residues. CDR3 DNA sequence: TGTGCCAGCAGTCAGCCGGGACAGCTTCATGGCTACACCTTC. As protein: CASSQPGQLHGYTF.

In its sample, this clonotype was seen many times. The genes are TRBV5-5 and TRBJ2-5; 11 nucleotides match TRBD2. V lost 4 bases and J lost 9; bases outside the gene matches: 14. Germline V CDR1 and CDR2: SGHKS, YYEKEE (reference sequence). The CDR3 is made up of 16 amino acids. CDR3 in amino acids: CASSELAGDRPGAQYF. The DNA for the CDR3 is TGTGCCAGCAGCGAACTAGCGGGGGACCGCCCTGGTGCCCAGTACTTC.

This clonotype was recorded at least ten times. The CDR3 region is CASSLTSTNEKLFF. The CDR3 DNA follows: TGTGCCAGCAGCTTAACATCAACTAATGAAAAACTGTTTTTT. The rearrangement links TRBV7-9 to TRBJ1-4, with unresolved D. In germline, CDR1 is SEHNR, CDR2 FQNEAQ (reference sequence). Between the trimmed V and J ends, which lost 2 bases and 0 bases, there was a span of 4 bases. The CDR3 contains 14 residues.

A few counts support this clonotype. The DNA for the CDR3 is TGTGCCACCAGCAAAGGAGGCCGTACCTATGGCGACTATGGCTACACCTTC. Its protein product is CATSKGGRTYGDYGYTF. This rearrangement joins TRBV15 to TRBJ1-2; D ambiguous. CDR3 length equals 17 residues. V gave up 4 bases and J gave up 3 bases, with 21 bases separating them. Germline-derived CDR1 and CDR2 are LNHNV and YYDKDF (reference sequence).

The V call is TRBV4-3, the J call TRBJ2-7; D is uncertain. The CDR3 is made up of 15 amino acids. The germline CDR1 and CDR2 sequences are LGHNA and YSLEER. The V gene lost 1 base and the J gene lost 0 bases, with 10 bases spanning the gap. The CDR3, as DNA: TGCGCCAGCAGCCAAGCCCATAGGTCCTCCTACGAGCAGTACTTC. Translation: CASSQAHRSSYEQYF.

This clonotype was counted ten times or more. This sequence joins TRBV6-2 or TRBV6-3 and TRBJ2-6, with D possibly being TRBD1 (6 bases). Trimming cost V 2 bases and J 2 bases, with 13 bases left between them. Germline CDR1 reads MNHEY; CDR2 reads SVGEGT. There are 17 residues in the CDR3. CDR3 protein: CASSYVAGETGANVLTF. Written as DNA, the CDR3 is TGTGCCAGCAGTTACGTCGCAGGGGAGACTGGGGCCAACGTCCTGACTTTC.

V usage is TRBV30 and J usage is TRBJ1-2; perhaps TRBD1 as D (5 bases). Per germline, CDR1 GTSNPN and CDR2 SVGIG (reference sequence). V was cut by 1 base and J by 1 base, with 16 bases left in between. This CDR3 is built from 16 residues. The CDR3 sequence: CAWSARQGRSNYGYTF. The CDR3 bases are TGTGCCTGGAGTGCCAGGCAGGGTCGTAGTAACTATGGCTACACCTTC.

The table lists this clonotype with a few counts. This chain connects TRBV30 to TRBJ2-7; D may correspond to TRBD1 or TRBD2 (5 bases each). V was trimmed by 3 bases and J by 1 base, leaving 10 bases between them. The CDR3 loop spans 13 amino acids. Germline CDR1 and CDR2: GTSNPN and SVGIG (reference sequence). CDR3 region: CAWRRDLSYEQYF. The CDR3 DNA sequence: TGTGCCTGGAGACGGGACCTGTCCTACGAGCAGTACTTC.

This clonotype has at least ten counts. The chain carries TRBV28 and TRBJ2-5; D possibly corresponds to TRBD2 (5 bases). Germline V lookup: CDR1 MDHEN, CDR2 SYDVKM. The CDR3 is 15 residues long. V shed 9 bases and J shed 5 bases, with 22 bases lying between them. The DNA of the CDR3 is TGTGCCAGTTTGGAACATGGACTGCGCGCGGAGACCCAGTACTTC. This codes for CASLEHGLRAETQYF.

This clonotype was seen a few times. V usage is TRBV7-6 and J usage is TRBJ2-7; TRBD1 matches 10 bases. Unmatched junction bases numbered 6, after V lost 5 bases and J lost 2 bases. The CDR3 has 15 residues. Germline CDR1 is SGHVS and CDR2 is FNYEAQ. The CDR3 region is CASSVQGTGAYEQYF. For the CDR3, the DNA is TGTGCCAGCAGCGTACAGGGGACAGGGGCCTACGAGCAGTACTTC.

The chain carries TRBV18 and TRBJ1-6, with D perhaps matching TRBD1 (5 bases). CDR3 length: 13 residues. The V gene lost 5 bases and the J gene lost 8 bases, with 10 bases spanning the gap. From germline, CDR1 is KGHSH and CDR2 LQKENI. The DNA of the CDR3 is TGTGCCAGCTCAGGCAGGGAAGATTCACCCCTCCACTTT. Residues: CASSGREDSPLHF.

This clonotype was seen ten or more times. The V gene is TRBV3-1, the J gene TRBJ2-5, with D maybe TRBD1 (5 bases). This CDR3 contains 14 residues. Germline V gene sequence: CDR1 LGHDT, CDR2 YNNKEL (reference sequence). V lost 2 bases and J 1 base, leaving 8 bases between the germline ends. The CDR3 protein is CASSQQGLQETQYF. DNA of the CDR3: TGTGCCAGCAGCCAACAGGGCCTCCAAGAGACCCAGTACTTC.

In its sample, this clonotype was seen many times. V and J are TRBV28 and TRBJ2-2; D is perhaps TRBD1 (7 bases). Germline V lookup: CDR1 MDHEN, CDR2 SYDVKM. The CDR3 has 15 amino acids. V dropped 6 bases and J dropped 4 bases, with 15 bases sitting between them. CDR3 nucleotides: TGTGCCAGCAGCTTGGCAGGGGGACTCACCGGGGAGCTGTTTTTT. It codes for CASSLAGGLTGELFF.

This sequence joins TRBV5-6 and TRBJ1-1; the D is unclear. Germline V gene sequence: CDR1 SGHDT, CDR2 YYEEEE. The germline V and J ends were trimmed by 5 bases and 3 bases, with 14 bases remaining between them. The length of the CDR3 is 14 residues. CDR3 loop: CASSTRSRDTEAFF. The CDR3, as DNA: TGTGCCAGCAGTACCCGCTCGAGGGACACTGAAGCTTTCTTT.